The 29 T cell receptor beta chains reported below all come from one sample, sequenced in a study of shared clonotypes between healthy human individuals (dated by TCRdb to 2019 to 2021). The library was made by the immunoSEQ multiplex PCR assay. Imported from immuneACCESS, the table was reduced by TCRdb to in-frame sequences with V and J called. These copies leave out some clones; in studies compared against another copy, an unresolved V gene accounts for under half, and the cause of the remainder is not known. A total of fewer than 130,000 clones appear in this sample, 67% of them only once. Approximately 24% of the sample is in the top ten clones. The sequenced sample was memory CD8+ T cells sorted from blood. This sample's cell subset or site label indicates: CD45RO+ cells pooled with CCR7-negative TemRA cells. Receptors were obtained from a young woman in good health.

This clone was seen a few times. The rearrangement joins TRBV9 to TRBJ2-1; a weak D match, TRBD2 (5 bases). The CDR3 contains 13 residues. Per the germline V gene, CDR1 is SGDLS and CDR2 is YYNGEE. V was clipped by 0 bases and J by 9 bases, with 10 bases between them. The DNA for the CDR3 is TGTGCCAGCAGCGTAGCGCCTAGCCTTGAGCAGTTCTTC. This encodes CASSVAPSLEQFF.

This chain links TRBV4-2 with TRBJ1-2; TRBD1 aligns across 9 bases. The CDR3 runs 17 residues. The ends lost 0 bases at V and 2 bases at J; junction bases unmatched: 7. Germline V gene sequence: CDR1 LGHNA, CDR2 YNFKEQ. The CDR3 region is CASSQEIQQGANYGYTF. The CDR3 nucleotides read TGTGCCAGCAGCCAAGAAATACAACAGGGGGCGAACTATGGCTACACCTTC.

This chain connects TRBV7-7 to TRBJ1-2; 8 nucleotides align to TRBD1. The CDR3 runs to 17 residues. V shed 3 bases, J shed 4 bases, and the junction held 13 bases outside the gene matches. CDR1 and CDR2 (germline): SSHAT, FNYEAQ (reference sequence). CDR3 region: CASSFTTGDDSFYGYTF. CDR3 DNA sequence: TGTGCCAGCAGCTTTACGACAGGGGACGATTCGTTCTATGGCTACACCTTC.

This rearrangement joins TRBV25-1 to TRBJ2-5; 8 positions agree with TRBD1. V was clipped by 4 bases and J by 5 bases; unmatched bases: 12. Germline V CDR1 and CDR2: MGHDK, SYGVNS. The CDR3 loop spans 16 amino acids. The chain's CDR3 is CASSAETGASGETQYF. CDR3 sequence (DNA): TGTGCCAGCAGTGCCGAGACAGGGGCCTCCGGGGAGACCCAGTACTTC. Looking up the rest from reference TRBV25-1 and TRBJ2-5 gives the full variable domain: EADIYQTPRYLVIGTGKKITLECSQTMGHDKMYWYQQDPGMELHLIHYSYGVNSTEKGDLSSESTVSRIRTEHFPLTLESARPSHTSQYLCASSAETGASGETQYFGPGTRLLVL.

A note on this clone: In the same sample, other DNA sequences code for this CDR3. The chain employs TRBV27 and TRBJ2-7, with TRBD2 identical over 8 bases. The J segment lost 3 bases and the V segment lost 7 bases, leaving 5 bases of the junction unmatched. This CDR3 region has 13 residues. Germline values: CDR1 MNHEY, CDR2 SMNVEV (reference sequence). The CDR3 loop reads CASTPGTSYEQYF. CDR3 nucleotide sequence: TGTGCCAGCACCCCCGGGACTAGCTACGAGCAGTACTTC.

This chain connects TRBV28 to TRBJ1-2, with D perhaps matching TRBD1 (6 bases). Germline V gives CDR1 MDHEN, CDR2 SYDVKM. Trimming removed 5 bases at V and 2 bases at J, with 15 bases between. The length of the CDR3 is 15 residues. The CDR3 loop reads CASSPLDRPNYGYTF. CDR3 nucleotides: TGTGCCAGCAGTCCGTTGGACAGACCAAACTATGGCTACACCTTC.

With respect to this clone: One junction end does not reproduce the germline sequence, and a read error may be involved. V gene TRBV27 combines with J gene TRBJ2-1, with 8 bases matching TRBD1. Germline values: CDR1 MNHEY, CDR2 SMNVEV (reference sequence). The CDR3 extends over 16 amino acids. CDR3 sequence: CASNLQGVTRYNEQFF. Here the CDR3 DNA reads TGTGCCAGCAATTTACAGGGGGTTACGAGATACAATGAGCAGTTCTTC.

The chain couples TRBV28 to TRBJ2-1, with a possible D match to TRBD1 (7 bases). The CDR3 has 18 residues. The germline CDR1 and CDR2 sequences are MDHEN and SYDVKM. Trimming took off 7 bases at V and 0 bases at J, with 22 bases between the two ends. CDR3 sequence: CASIREGASAGSYNEQFF. Here the CDR3 DNA reads TGTGCCAGCATCCGAGAGGGGGCTAGCGCAGGCTCCTACAATGAGCAGTTCTTC.

The chain uses TRBV19 and TRBJ2-7, with 7 bases identical to TRBD2. The germline V gene encodes CDR1 LNHDA and CDR2 SQIVND (reference sequence). With 3 bases clipped from V and 5 bases from J, the junction kept 10 bases outside the gene matches. The CDR3 sequence is 15 residues long. Here the CDR3 DNA reads TGTGCCAGTAGTATGTTTAGGGAGGGGATCGACGAGCAGTACTTC. It translates to CASSMFREGIDEQYF.

About this clone itself: Relative to the germline gene, one junction end is altered; a read error may explain this. The V and J genes are TRBV2 and TRBJ1-5, with TRBD1 matching 12 bases. CDR3 size: 16 residues. CDR1 and CDR2 (germline): SNHLY, FYNNEI. Here the CDR3 DNA reads TGTGCCAGCAGAACTGCCGGGACAGGGGGCAACCAGCCCCAGCATTTT. Protein sequence: CASRTAGTGGNQPQHF. The full variable domain, completed using reference TRBV2 and TRBJ1-5, is EPEVTQTPSHQVTQMGQEVILRCVPISNHLYFYWYRQILGQKVEFLVSFYNNEISEKSEIFDDQFSVERPDGSNFTLKIRSTKLEDSAMYFCASRTAGTGGNQPQHFGDGTRLSIL.

This clone was found a few times. The chain combines TRBV28 with TRBJ1-5; D is ambiguous. The CDR3 sequence is 14 residues long. Per germline, CDR1 MDHEN and CDR2 SYDVKM. Trimming took 2 bases from V and 6 from J, leaving 11 bases between them. The CDR3 nucleotides read TGTGCCAGCAGTTTAGCGAGGTTCGGTCAGCCCCAGCATTTT. It codes for CASSLARFGQPQHF.

V and J are TRBV5-4 and TRBJ2-7; D gene ambiguous. This CDR3 has 14 residues. The germline V gene encodes CDR1 SGHNT and CDR2 YYREEE (reference sequence). V shed 0 bases and J shed 3 bases, with 10 bases lying between them. The CDR3 loop is CASSLVENDYEQYF. The CDR3 bases are TGTGCCAGCAGCTTGGTGGAAAACGACTACGAGCAGTACTTC.

The V and J genes are TRBV6-7 and TRBJ2-7, with D possibly being TRBD1 (6 bases). TRBV6-7 is designated an ORF whose function remains uncertain. Trimming pared 1 base from V and 3 bases from J, leaving 19 bases between. CDR3 length: 17 residues. The CDR3 sequence: CASSYLDSDAPYYEQYF. CDR3 nucleotides: TGTGCCAGCAGTTACTTGGACAGCGACGCTCCCTACTACGAGCAGTACTTC.

As for this clone: A far larger clone is only one base removed, so a read error is likely. This chain uses TRBV6-5 with TRBJ1-2, with TRBD1 as a possible D gene (5 bases). The CDR3 has 14 residues. From germline, CDR1 is MNHEY and CDR2 SVGAGI. Deletions cut 5 bases from V and 9 bases from J, with 19 bases between. The CDR3 DNA follows: TGTGCCAGCAGTCTCCAGGGAGGGGCTGATAGCTACACCTTC. This codes for CASSLQGGADSYTF.

The V gene is TRBV5-4, the J gene TRBJ1-2, with D maybe TRBD1 (5 bases). V dropped 4 bases and J dropped 4 bases, with 11 bases sitting between them. Germline-derived CDR1 and CDR2 are SGHNT and YYREEE (reference sequence). The length of the CDR3 is 13 residues. The CDR3: CASSRRQTYGYTF. CDR3 in DNA: TGTGCCAGCAGCCGGAGACAGACCTATGGCTACACCTTC.

The chain carries TRBV19 and TRBJ1-1; D uncertain. The germline gives CDR1 LNHDA, CDR2 SQIVND (reference sequence). Trimming took 5 bases from V and 1 from J, leaving 8 bases between them. The CDR3 is 13 amino acids. CDR3 sequence reads: CASSSNGNTEAFF. Written as DNA, the CDR3 is TGTGCCAGTAGTTCCAACGGGAACACTGAAGCTTTCTTT.

This rearrangement joins TRBV28 to TRBJ1-5, with 9 bases lining up with TRBD1. The CDR3 runs 15 residues. Losses at the gene ends were 4 bases for V and 6 bases for J; bases not matched to a gene: 7. The germline CDR1 and CDR2 sequences are MDHEN and SYDVKM. In nucleotides, the CDR3 is TGTGCCAGCAGTTCAACAGGGGGCCAAACTCAGCCCCAGCATTTT. It encodes CASSSTGGQTQPQHF.

The chain couples TRBV19 to TRBJ2-7, with 9 bases matching TRBD1. The CDR3 has 14 amino acids. Trimming took 5 bases from V and 0 from J; bases not matched to a gene: 2. Germline V gene lookup returns CDR1 LNHDA and CDR2 SQIVND (reference sequence). CDR3 nucleotides: TGTGCCAGTAGTGAGACAGGGGGCTCCTACGAGCAGTACTTC. As protein: CASSETGGSYEQYF.

The chain combines TRBV9 with TRBJ1-1, with D hard to call. Germline-derived CDR1 and CDR2 are SGDLS and YYNGEE. CDR3 length: 15 amino acids. Deletions cut 0 bases from V and 5 bases from J, with 14 bases between. CDR3 loop: CASSVDGGLATEAFF. DNA for the CDR3: TGTGCCAGCAGCGTAGATGGAGGGCTGGCGACTGAAGCTTTCTTT. Combining the CDR3 with reference TRBV9 and TRBJ1-1 gives the whole variable domain DSGVTQTPKHLITATGQRVTLRCSPRSGDLSVYWYQQSLDQGLQFLIQYYNGEERAKGNILERFSAQQFPDLHSELNLSSLELGDSALYFCASSVDGGLATEAFFGQGTRLTVV.

This clone was detected only once. The gene calls are TRBV5-6 and TRBJ2-7, with D possibly being TRBD2 (5 bases). The ends were cut back, 0 bases at V and 4 bases at J, with 17 bases in the middle. Germline CDR1 reads SGHDT; CDR2 reads YYEEEE. This CDR3 has 16 residues. In DNA form, the CDR3 reads TGTGCCAGCAGCTTGGAAGGTCGCGGGTTGCGGTACGAGCAGTACTTC. Encoded protein: CASSLEGRGLRYEQYF.

The CDR3 sequence: CAWSRREVSEQFF. CDR3 sequence (DNA): TGTGCCTGGAGCAGGCGGGAGGTCAGTGAGCAGTTCTTC. The chain employs TRBV30 and TRBJ2-1; the match to TRBD2 covers 8 bases. V gave up 3 bases and J gave up 9 bases; unmatched junction bases: 7. Germline V gene lookup returns CDR1 GTSNPN and CDR2 SVGIG (reference sequence). This CDR3 comprises 13 residues.

The rearrangement links TRBV5-1 to TRBJ1-4, with a weak D call TRBD1 (5 bases). V was clipped by 4 bases and J by 4 bases, with 17 bases between them. The CDR3 covers 16 residues. Per germline, CDR1 SGHRS and CDR2 YFSETQ. The CDR3 reads CASSGSGYEVNEKLFF. Written as DNA, the CDR3 is TGCGCCAGCAGCGGCTCAGGGTACGAAGTTAATGAAAAACTGTTTTTT.

The V gene is TRBV4-1, the J gene TRBJ2-7, with D uncertain. V was clipped by 5 bases and J by 7 bases, with 12 bases between them. Germline CDR1 reads MGHRA; CDR2 reads YSYEKL. This CDR3 is built from 12 residues. This CDR3 reads CASSSRIGEQYF. The CDR3 DNA reads TGCGCCAGCAGCTCTCGGATCGGGGAGCAGTACTTC.

This sequence joins TRBV19 and TRBJ1-5, with TRBD1 as a possible D gene (6 bases). Trimming took off 1 base at V and 7 bases at J, with 14 bases between the two ends. Per the germline V gene, CDR1 is LNHDA and CDR2 is SQIVND (reference sequence). The CDR3 contains 15 residues. CDR3 bases: TGTGCCAGTAGTATAGCTGGATCAGGGGACCAGCCCCAGCATTTT. It codes for CASSIAGSGDQPQHF.

The DNA of the CDR3 is TGTGCCAGCAGCCCTCAACGCAGTTACTACGAGCAGTACTTC. Its protein product is CASSPQRSYYEQYF. J is TRBJ2-7 and V is TRBV7-9; no clear D. Germline V CDR1 and CDR2: SEHNR, FQNEAQ (reference sequence). This CDR3 has 14 amino acids. V was shortened by 5 bases and J by 3 bases, with 14 bases between the two germline ends.

The rearrangement uses TRBV7-6 and TRBJ1-5, with D uncertain. From germline, CDR1 is SGHVS and CDR2 FNYEAQ. V was trimmed by 1 base and J by 9 bases, leaving 7 bases between them. This CDR3 contains 12 residues. The DNA of the CDR3 is TGTGCCAGCAGCTTAGGCGGTCCGCCCCAGCATTTT. The encoded protein is CASSLGGPPQHF.

Here the CDR3 reads CASSARSGRALYEQYF. The CDR3 DNA reads as TGTGCCAGCAGCGCCCGGAGCGGGAGGGCCCTCTACGAGCAGTACTTC. V is TRBV7-2 and J is TRBJ2-7; 10 nucleotides agree with TRBD2. This CDR3 has 16 residues. After removal of 5 bases from V and 3 bases from J, the junction contained 10 bases not matched to a gene. CDR1 and CDR2 from the germline V gene are SGHTA and FQGNSA.

This clone was detected a few times. The V gene is TRBV25-1, the J gene TRBJ2-3; 8 bases map to TRBD2. CDR3 length: 18 residues. The germline V gene has CDR1 MGHDK and CDR2 SYGVNS. Trimming at V came to 2 bases and at J to 3 bases, leaving 13 bases not matched to a gene. CDR3 in amino acids: CASSERVTSEKATDTQYF. For the CDR3, the DNA is TGTGCCAGCAGTGAAAGAGTGACTAGCGAAAAGGCAACAGATACGCAGTATTTT.

The rearrangement uses TRBV6-5 and TRBJ2-3, with 12 bases matching TRBD2. The CDR3 covers 15 residues. With 6 bases clipped from V and 6 bases from J, the junction kept 7 bases outside the gene matches. Germline loops: CDR1 MNHEY, CDR2 SVGAGI. CDR3 in amino acids: CASRPSGRASDTQYF. The CDR3 DNA sequence: TGTGCCAGCAGACCTAGCGGGAGGGCCTCCGATACGCAGTATTTT.